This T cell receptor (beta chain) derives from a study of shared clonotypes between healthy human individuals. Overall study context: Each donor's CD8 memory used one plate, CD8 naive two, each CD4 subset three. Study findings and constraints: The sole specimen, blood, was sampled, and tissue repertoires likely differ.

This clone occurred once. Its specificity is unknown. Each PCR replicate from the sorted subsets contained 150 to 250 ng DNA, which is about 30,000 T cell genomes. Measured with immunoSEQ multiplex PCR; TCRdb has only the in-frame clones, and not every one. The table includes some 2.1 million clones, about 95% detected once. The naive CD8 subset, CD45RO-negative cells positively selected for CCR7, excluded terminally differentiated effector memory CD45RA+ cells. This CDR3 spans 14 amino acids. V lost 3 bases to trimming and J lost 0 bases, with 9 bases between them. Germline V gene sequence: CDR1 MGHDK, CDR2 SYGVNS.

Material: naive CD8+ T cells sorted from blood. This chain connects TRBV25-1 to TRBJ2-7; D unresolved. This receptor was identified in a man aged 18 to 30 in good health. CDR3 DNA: TGTGCCAGCAGTGACTGGGAAAGCTCCTACGAGCAGTACTTC. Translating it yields CASSDWESSYEQYF.